The rows below give T cell receptor beta chains drawn from one sample of a study of shared clonotypes between healthy human individuals. Produced via immunoSEQ multiplex PCR; TCRdb's table is partial and in-frame only. The table records roughly 2,300,000 clones, 80% to 95% of them present only once. The sequenced sample was naive CD4+ T cells from PBMCs. Receptors originate from a man in his late teens or twenties in good health. Some clones in this sample may be carry-over from other donors' samples. CDR3s include the opening cysteine and the closing phenylalanine or tryptophan. Each record gives: D gene, J gene, V gene, clone size, CDR3 length, CDR3 DNA, CDR3 protein. The D gene is left open where the match is weak. Some rows have no size entry. The others give once, few or many, or a class for an expanded clone.

d_call: .; j_call: TRBJ2-3; v_call: TRBV7-2; clone_size: .; cdr3_length: 13; cdr3_nt: TGTGCCAGCAGCTTAGGGACAGCAGGCGCGCAGTATTTT; cdr3_aa: CASSLGTAGAQYF
d_call: .; j_call: TRBJ1-1; v_call: TRBV6-6; clone_size: .; cdr3_length: 15; cdr3_nt: TGTGCCAGCAGTAGGGGGACACTCCTGAACACTGAAGCTTTCTTT; cdr3_aa: CASSRGTLLNTEAFF
d_call: TRBD1; j_call: TRBJ2-3; v_call: TRBV30; clone_size: .; cdr3_length: 15; cdr3_nt: TGTGCCTGGAAATGGTTGGGACAGGGTACAGATACGCAGTATTTT; cdr3_aa: CAWKWLGQGTDTQYF
d_call: .; j_call: TRBJ1-1; v_call: TRBV5-1; clone_size: once; cdr3_length: 15; cdr3_nt: TGCGCCAGCAGCGATGCCGGGACAACCAACACTGAAGCTTTCTTT; cdr3_aa: CASSDAGTTNTEAFF
d_call: .; j_call: TRBJ2-3; v_call: TRBV29-1; clone_size: .; cdr3_length: 15; cdr3_nt: TGCAGCGTTGAAGATACGGGCAGGGCAGCAGATACGCAGTATTTT; cdr3_aa: CSVEDTGRAADTQYF
d_call: .; j_call: TRBJ2-2; v_call: TRBV18; clone_size: .; cdr3_length: 15; cdr3_nt: TGTGCCAGCTCACCACAGGGCGCGAACACCGGGGAGCTGTTTTTT; cdr3_aa: CASSPQGANTGELFF
d_call: .; j_call: TRBJ2-1; v_call: TRBV5-4; clone_size: .; cdr3_length: 13; cdr3_nt: TGTGCCAGCAGCCTGGTGCGGGACAATGAGCAGTTCTTC; cdr3_aa: CASSLVRDNEQFF
d_call: .; j_call: TRBJ2-3; v_call: TRBV9; clone_size: once; cdr3_length: 12; cdr3_nt: TGTGCCAGCAGCGCGAACACAGATACGCAGTATTTT; cdr3_aa: CASSANTDTQYF
d_call: .; j_call: TRBJ2-7; v_call: TRBV5-1; clone_size: .; cdr3_length: 15; cdr3_nt: TGCGCCAGCAGCTTCGGGGGCAGGAGCTCCTACGAGCAGTACTTC; cdr3_aa: CASSFGGRSSYEQYF
d_call: .; j_call: TRBJ1-1; v_call: TRBV11-2; clone_size: .; cdr3_length: 14; cdr3_nt: TGTGCCAGCAGCCCTCTTCCGAGAAAGACTGAAGCTTTCTTT; cdr3_aa: CASSPLPRKTEAFF
d_call: TRBD2; j_call: TRBJ2-7; v_call: TRBV27; clone_size: .; cdr3_length: 15; cdr3_nt: TGTGCCAGCAGTTTTTTTACTAGCGGGTCTTACGAGCAGTACTTC; cdr3_aa: CASSFFTSGSYEQYF
d_call: .; j_call: TRBJ2-2; v_call: TRBV5-1; clone_size: .; cdr3_length: 13; cdr3_nt: TGCGCCAGCAGTCGGACAGCCACCGGGGAGCTGTTTTTT; cdr3_aa: CASSRTATGELFF
d_call: .; j_call: TRBJ1-3; v_call: TRBV4-1; clone_size: .; cdr3_length: 17; cdr3_nt: TGCGCCAGCAGCCAAGATATATTGGCCGGCTCTGGAAACACCATATATTTT; cdr3_aa: CASSQDILAGSGNTIYF
d_call: .; j_call: TRBJ2-7; v_call: TRBV28; clone_size: .; cdr3_length: 15; cdr3_nt: TGTGCCAGCAGTTTACCTCCGGGATCTATGTTCGTGCAGTACTTC; cdr3_aa: CASSLPPGSMFVQYF
d_call: .; j_call: TRBJ2-1; v_call: TRBV9; clone_size: .; cdr3_length: 16; cdr3_nt: TGTGCCAGCAGCGTACTAGGGGTCCGAAATGGCAATGAGCAGTTCTTC; cdr3_aa: CASSVLGVRNGNEQFF
d_call: .; j_call: TRBJ2-5; v_call: TRBV28; clone_size: .; cdr3_length: 17; cdr3_nt: TGTGCCAGCAGTTTGGGCAGGGATGGGAGAGGCCAAGAGACCCAGTACTTC; cdr3_aa: CASSLGRDGRGQETQYF
d_call: TRBD1; j_call: TRBJ2-7; v_call: TRBV5-1; clone_size: .; cdr3_length: 16; cdr3_nt: TGCGCCAGCAGCGTGGCCGGGACAGGATTCTCCTACGAGCAGTACTTC; cdr3_aa: CASSVAGTGFSYEQYF
d_call: .; j_call: TRBJ1-3; v_call: TRBV4-2; clone_size: .; cdr3_length: 16; cdr3_nt: TGTGCCAGCAGCCAAGAAGGGTCAGCGGCACTCGACACCATATATTTT; cdr3_aa: CASSQEGSAALDTIYF
d_call: .; j_call: TRBJ1-5; v_call: TRBV6-1; clone_size: .; cdr3_length: 16; cdr3_nt: TGTGCCAGCAGTGAAGCTCCGGGCAGGGGCGGTCAGCCCCAGCATTTT; cdr3_aa: CASSEAPGRGGQPQHF
d_call: .; j_call: TRBJ2-5; v_call: TRBV7-8; clone_size: .; cdr3_length: 9; cdr3_nt: TGTGCCAGCGGGCCTACCCAGTACTTC; cdr3_aa: CASGPTQYF
d_call: .; j_call: TRBJ1-2; v_call: TRBV6-1; clone_size: .; cdr3_length: 15; cdr3_nt: TGTGCCAGCAGTGCCCAGGACTCCGGATTCTATGGCTACACCTTC; cdr3_aa: CASSAQDSGFYGYTF
d_call: TRBD2; j_call: TRBJ2-3; v_call: TRBV5-1; clone_size: .; cdr3_length: 17; cdr3_nt: TGCGCCAGCAGCTTGGCGAATACGGGAGGGAGCACAGATACGCAGTATTTT; cdr3_aa: CASSLANTGGSTDTQYF
d_call: .; j_call: TRBJ1-1; v_call: TRBV14; clone_size: .; cdr3_length: 14; cdr3_nt: TGTGCCAGCAGCGGAGGGGCCGCTTGGACTGAAGCTTTCTTT; cdr3_aa: CASSGGAAWTEAFF
d_call: .; j_call: TRBJ1-2; v_call: TRBV7-2; clone_size: .; cdr3_length: 12; cdr3_nt: TGTGCCAGCAGCTTAGATCAGCGGGGCTACACCTTC; cdr3_aa: CASSLDQRGYTF
d_call: TRBD2; j_call: TRBJ2-1; v_call: TRBV28; clone_size: .; cdr3_length: 15; cdr3_nt: TGTGCCAGTGACAAAGCGGGAGGGCCAGAGGGTGAGCAGTTCTTC; cdr3_aa: CASDKAGGPEGEQFF
d_call: TRBD2; j_call: TRBJ2-5; v_call: TRBV5-1; clone_size: .; cdr3_length: 15; cdr3_nt: TGCGCCAGCAGCTTGGGGACTAGCGTCGAAGAGACCCAGTACTTC; cdr3_aa: CASSLGTSVEETQYF
d_call: TRBD1; j_call: TRBJ2-7; v_call: TRBV7-8; clone_size: .; cdr3_length: 12; cdr3_nt: TGTGCCAGCAGACCCCACAGGGGCGAGCAGTACTTC; cdr3_aa: CASRPHRGEQYF
d_call: TRBD1; j_call: TRBJ2-4; v_call: TRBV29-1; clone_size: .; cdr3_length: 12; cdr3_nt: TGCAGCGTTGTGGGACAGAAAAACATTCAGTACTTC; cdr3_aa: CSVVGQKNIQYF
d_call: TRBD2; j_call: TRBJ2-3; v_call: TRBV28; clone_size: .; cdr3_length: 14; cdr3_nt: TGTGCCAGTAACCTAGCGGGAGCCGCAGATACGCAGTATTTT; cdr3_aa: CASNLAGAADTQYF
d_call: TRBD2; j_call: TRBJ2-3; v_call: TRBV28; clone_size: .; cdr3_length: 16; cdr3_nt: TGTGCCAGCAGGAACCCCGGGAGCGGGAGGGTGTATACGCAGTATTTT; cdr3_aa: CASRNPGSGRVYTQYF
d_call: .; j_call: TRBJ2-1; v_call: TRBV7-3; clone_size: .; cdr3_length: 15; cdr3_nt: TGTGCCAGCAGCTTAGAGTGGCGCTCCTACAATGAGCAGTTCTTC; cdr3_aa: CASSLEWRSYNEQFF
d_call: TRBD1; j_call: TRBJ2-7; v_call: TRBV6-6; clone_size: .; cdr3_length: 15; cdr3_nt: TGTGCCAGCAGTGACATCGGACAGGGGGCAGGCGAGCAGTACTTC; cdr3_aa: CASSDIGQGAGEQYF
d_call: TRBD1; j_call: TRBJ2-7; v_call: TRBV5-4; clone_size: .; cdr3_length: 16; cdr3_nt: TGTGCCAGCAGCCGACGGACCGGGACAGGGGGAGGGGAGCAGTACTTC; cdr3_aa: CASSRRTGTGGGEQYF
d_call: .; j_call: TRBJ1-1; v_call: TRBV18; clone_size: .; cdr3_length: 15; cdr3_nt: TGTGCCAGCTCACAAAAAGACGGGGTGAACACTGAAGCTTTCTTT; cdr3_aa: CASSQKDGVNTEAFF
d_call: TRBD2; j_call: TRBJ2-1; v_call: TRBV4-3; clone_size: .; cdr3_length: 16; cdr3_nt: TGCGCCAGCAGCCAAGATTCCGCGGGAGTGGGTGGCGAGCAGTTCTTC; cdr3_aa: CASSQDSAGVGGEQFF
d_call: .; j_call: TRBJ2-1; v_call: TRBV19; clone_size: .; cdr3_length: 15; cdr3_nt: TGTGCCAGTAGTATGAGGGGACCGACGTACAATGAGCAGTTCTTC; cdr3_aa: CASSMRGPTYNEQFF
d_call: .; j_call: TRBJ2-4; v_call: TRBV7-8; clone_size: .; cdr3_length: 13; cdr3_nt: TGTGCCAGCAGCTTAGAACAGGTGGACATTCAGTACTTC; cdr3_aa: CASSLEQVDIQYF
d_call: .; j_call: TRBJ2-1; v_call: TRBV27; clone_size: .; cdr3_length: 14; cdr3_nt: TGTGCCAGCAGTTTAGAAAGGGGTTACAATGAGCAGTTCTTC; cdr3_aa: CASSLERGYNEQFF
d_call: .; j_call: TRBJ1-2; v_call: TRBV28; clone_size: .; cdr3_length: 14; cdr3_nt: TGTGCGATCAGCGGGCAGTCAGCTAACTATGGCTACACCTTC; cdr3_aa: CAISGQSANYGYTF
d_call: TRBD2; j_call: TRBJ2-7; v_call: TRBV9; clone_size: .; cdr3_length: 14; cdr3_nt: TGTGCCAGCAGCCGACTAGCGGGACCCTACGAGCAGTACTTC; cdr3_aa: CASSRLAGPYEQYF
d_call: .; j_call: TRBJ2-5; v_call: TRBV21-1; clone_size: .; cdr3_length: 14; cdr3_nt: TGTGCCAGCAGCTTACGGACAGGGCAAGAGACCCAGTACTTC; cdr3_aa: CASSLRTGQETQYF
d_call: TRBD2; j_call: TRBJ2-3; v_call: TRBV7-6; clone_size: .; cdr3_length: 13; cdr3_nt: TGTGCCAGCAGCCCGGGGGGGACAGATACGCAGTATTTT; cdr3_aa: CASSPGGTDTQYF
d_call: .; j_call: TRBJ2-6; v_call: TRBV5-8; clone_size: .; cdr3_length: 16; cdr3_nt: TGTGCCAGCAGCTTGGACGGACCCTCTGGGGCCAACGTCCTGACTTTC; cdr3_aa: CASSLDGPSGANVLTF
d_call: TRBD1; j_call: TRBJ2-5; v_call: TRBV7-7; clone_size: .; cdr3_length: 15; cdr3_nt: TGTGCCAGCAGCCGTACAGGGGGCTGGATGGAGACCCAGTACTTC; cdr3_aa: CASSRTGGWMETQYF
d_call: TRBD2; j_call: TRBJ2-2; v_call: TRBV6-1; clone_size: .; cdr3_length: 18; cdr3_nt: TGTGCCAGCAGTGAAGTGGGCCTAGCGGCTGCGAACACCGGGGAGCTGTTTTTT; cdr3_aa: CASSEVGLAAANTGELFF
d_call: TRBD1; j_call: TRBJ2-3; v_call: TRBV19; clone_size: .; cdr3_length: 15; cdr3_nt: TGTGCCAGTAGTATTGGGGGGACAGGGGCAGATACGCAGTATTTT; cdr3_aa: CASSIGGTGADTQYF